These 5 T cell receptor beta chains share one sample of origin, sequenced in a study of blood T cell repertoires in COVID-19. TCRdb keeps only in-frame clones here, not all; method: immunoSEQ multiplex PCR. The sample holds 140,000 or so clones, roughly 87% seen once. The specimen was peripheral blood. The receptors were gathered from a human donor in a cohort sampled during active COVID-19.

This clone has a handful of counts. The chain couples TRBV29-1 to TRBJ1-3; D gene unclear. Germline CDR1 is SQVTM and CDR2 is ANQGSEA. The CDR3 totals 13 residues. The V gene lost 4 bases and the J gene lost 8 bases, with 15 bases spanning the gap. DNA for the CDR3: TGCAGCGTTGGAGGGAATACACGGGACACCATATATTTT. Its translation is CSVGGNTRDTIYF.

The chain couples TRBV5-6 to TRBJ1-2; D remains unclear. The length of the CDR3 is 14 residues. CDR1 and CDR2 from the germline V gene are SGHDT and YYEEEE. V was trimmed by 7 bases and J by 2 bases, leaving 15 bases between them. Here the CDR3 DNA reads TGTGCCAGCCTACCGGGATGGGGAAACTATGGCTACACCTTC. The encoded protein is CASLPGWGNYGYTF.

This chain uses TRBV9 with TRBJ2-2; no reliable D call. Germline V gene lookup returns CDR1 SGDLS and CDR2 YYNGEE. The length of the CDR3 is 13 residues. Deletions cut 0 bases from V and 6 bases from J, with 6 bases between. CDR3: CASSVAVSGELFF. The CDR3 DNA sequence: TGTGCCAGCAGCGTAGCGGTATCCGGGGAGCTGTTTTTT.

The count of this clone is one. The chain has TRBV11-2 and TRBJ1-6, with unresolved D. V lost 2 bases and J 0 bases, leaving 11 bases between the germline ends. Germline-derived CDR1 and CDR2 are SGHAT and FQNNGV. CDR3 length: 17 residues. CDR3 coding DNA: TGTGCCAGCAGCTTACGGGGTACTCACTCCTATAATTCACCCCTCCACTTT. It encodes CASSLRGTHSYNSPLHF.

The chain recombines TRBV7-8 with TRBJ2-3; D is ambiguous. V lost 4 bases and J lost 8, with 13 bases in between. This CDR3 region has 13 residues. Looked up from germline, CDR1 is SGHVS and CDR2 is FQNEAQ. The CDR3 spells CASSSSRVGTQYF. In DNA, the CDR3 is TGTGCCAGCAGCTCATCCCGGGTCGGTACGCAGTATTTT.